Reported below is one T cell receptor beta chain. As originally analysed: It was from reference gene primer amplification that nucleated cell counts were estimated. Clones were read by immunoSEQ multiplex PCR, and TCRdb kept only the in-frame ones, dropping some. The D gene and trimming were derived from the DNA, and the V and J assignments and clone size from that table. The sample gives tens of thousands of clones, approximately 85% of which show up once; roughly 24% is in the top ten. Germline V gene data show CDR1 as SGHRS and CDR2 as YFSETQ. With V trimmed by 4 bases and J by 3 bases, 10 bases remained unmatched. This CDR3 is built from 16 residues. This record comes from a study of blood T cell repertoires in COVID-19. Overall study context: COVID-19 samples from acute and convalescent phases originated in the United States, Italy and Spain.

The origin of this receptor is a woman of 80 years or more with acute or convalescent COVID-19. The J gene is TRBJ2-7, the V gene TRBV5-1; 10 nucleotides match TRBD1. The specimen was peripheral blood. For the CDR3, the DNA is TGCGCCAGCAGCCTCTCCGCCGGGACAGGGGACTACGAGCAGTACTTC. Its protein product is CASSLSAGTGDYEQYF.